This TCR beta chain was profiled in a study of T cell repertoires in cytomegalovirus infection. Study context: In public TCR beta signatures, there were indications of both CMV infection and matching HLA type. Study-level findings and limits: In two of eight donors, the top clonotype was HLA-C-restricted CMV-specific. CMV carriers having the relevant HLA were flagged by cumulative public TCR beta family frequency.

As to this clonotype: Its antigen is not identified.

The ends lost 8 bases at V and 5 bases at J; junction bases unmatched: 9. Germline CDR1 LGHNA, CDR2 YSLEER. The CDR3 is 15 amino acids. Via MiXCR, TCRdb re-called the reads, giving one row per CDR3 protein. Among some 600,000 distinct CDR3 sequences listed, about 24% were seen once. The receptor's source is a human donor in good health (CMV status not recorded). Some clones in this sample may be carry-over from other donors' samples. The sequencing input was CD8+ T cells from PBMCs. The genes are TRBV4-3 and TRBJ2-2, with 9 bases fitting TRBD1. CDR3 loop: CASAPGTGWTGELFF. For the CDR3, the DNA is TGCGCCAGCGCCCCGGGGACAGGGTGGACCGGGGAGCTGTTTTTT.